This T cell receptor (beta chain) was sequenced for a study of CD8 T cells in ankylosing spondylitis. Study conclusions and caveats: Reactive arthritis synovial fluid and blood previously showed some of these motif variants. Relatively scarce in peripheral blood, disease-linked clones were CD8+. A motif of 7 to 9 highly homologous TCR beta variants was seen as apparently characteristic of ankylosing spondylitis blood.

The germline gives CDR1 SQVTM, CDR2 ANQGSEA. The CDR3 is 12 amino acids. V was shortened by 3 bases and J by 2 bases, with 6 bases between the two germline ends. TCRdb redid the calling of the 5' RACE reads with MiXCR, one entry per CDR3 protein. The profile covers 100,000 or so distinct CDR3 sequences, with less than 25% appearing a single time and around 12% taken by the ten largest. This clonotype was counted only a few times. The antigen remains unidentified. V gene TRBV29-1 combines with J gene TRBJ2-3; D remains unclear. The sequence derives from a male donor with ankylosing spondylitis. Specimen: synovial fluid, either unsorted or a sorted T cell fraction (not recorded which). The chain's CDR3 is CSVEKDTDTQYF. The CDR3 DNA reads TGCAGCGTTGAGAAGGACACAGATACGCAGTATTTT.